These T cell receptor beta chains were read from a single sample in a study of molecular identifiers for immune sequencing clone quantification. TCRdb recomputed calls from the PCR reads with MiXCR, one row per CDR3 protein. The table shows 75,000 to 100,000 distinct CDR3 sequences, with around 20% occurring only once. Sequenced sample: naive CD8+ T cells from blood, with Jurkat cell RNA spiked in. These receptors originate from a human donor in good health. Some libraries in this study had Jurkat cell RNA spiked in. The CDR3 runs from the conserved cysteine through the conserved F or W. The D gene is left open where the match is weak. Clone size is given for some rows only: seen once, a few or many times, or a class if the clone is expanded.

cdr3_nt,cdr3_aa,j_call,d_call,v_call,clone_size
TGTGCCAGCAGTTCTAGTCACACAGATACGCAGTATTTT,CASSSSHTDTQYF,TRBJ2-3,.,TRBV12-3/TRBV12-4,many
TGTGCCAGCAGTTTCATCGGCGGACAGGGGCGGCAAGAGACCCAGTACTTC,CASSFIGGQGRQETQYF,TRBJ2-5,TRBD1,TRBV28,many
TGTGCCAGCAGTTACTGGGGGGAGGGCCCCTACAATGAGCAGTTCTTC,CASSYWGEGPYNEQFF,TRBJ2-1,TRBD2,TRBV6-2/TRBV6-3,many
TGTGCCAGCAGCCAAGATTGGGACAGGGACTCACCCCTCCACTTT,CASSQDWDRDSPLHF,TRBJ1-6,TRBD1,TRBV3-1,many
TGTGCCAGTAGTATCGACAGGGGCCAGGGAGATACGCAGTATTTT,CASSIDRGQGDTQYF,TRBJ2-3,TRBD1,TRBV19,many
TGCAGCGTTGGAAGACAGGATTTTCATGGCTACACCTTC,CSVGRQDFHGYTF,TRBJ1-2,.,TRBV29-1,many
TGTGCCAGTAGTATAGGATCACCTTCCTACGAGCAGTACTTC,CASSIGSPSYEQYF,TRBJ2-7,.,TRBV19,many
TGTGCCAGCAGCGATATTCCCGGGGCGGCTAGCACAGATACGCAGTATTTT,CASSDIPGAASTDTQYF,TRBJ2-3,.,TRBV27,.
TGCAGCGTCCACACCCCGGGGCAGGGGGTCCCTGAAGCTTTCTTT,CSVHTPGQGVPEAFF,TRBJ1-1,TRBD1,TRBV29-1,many
TGCGCCAGCTCCGGCGCAGGGGCGGATGAGCAGTTCTTC,CASSGAGADEQFF,TRBJ2-1,.,TRBV4-1,many
TGTGCCAGCAGCGTGGGCGGGGGCAGCACCGGGGAGCTGTTTTTT,CASSVGGGSTGELFF,TRBJ2-2,.,TRBV9,many
TGTGCCAGCAGTTTAGTCGCGGCGGGAGCCACAGATACGCAGTATTTT,CASSLVAAGATDTQYF,TRBJ2-3,TRBD2,TRBV12-3/TRBV12-4,many
TGCAGCGTTGAAGACCCGACGTGGAGGGGCGAGCCTAATGAAGCTTTCTTT,CSVEDPTWRGEPNEAFF,TRBJ1-1,.,TRBV29-1,many
TGTGCCAGTAAAGGCGTAGCGGGAGCGGACACCCGGGAGCTGTTTTTT,CASKGVAGADTRELFF,TRBJ2-2,TRBD2,TRBV19,.